This T cell receptor beta chain appears in the sequencing data of a study of cytomegalovirus exposure and HLA in healthy donors. Concerning this clone: Its antigen is as yet unknown.

V dropped 1 base and J dropped 7 bases, with 11 bases sitting between them. The CDR3 runs to 13 residues. Germline V gene sequence: CDR1 GTSNPN, CDR2 SVGIG (reference sequence). Vbeta (60) and Jbeta (13) primers were used in the PCR. TCRdb's table, derived via immunoSEQ multiplex PCR, lists solely in-frame clones and lacks some. The specimen's table records 200,000 to 250,000 clones. Findings of the study overall: Rarity marked most TCR sequences, yet some public TCRs occurred in many donors. Judged likely to be a sequencing artifact was a cluster of highly shared sequence variants.

Input material: PBMCs. This rearrangement joins TRBV30 to TRBJ2-1; a possible D gene is TRBD2 (5 bases). This TCR was recovered from a woman aged 25-40 years in good health and CMV-seropositive. DNA of the CDR3: TGTGCCTGGAGTGCGGGCAGAGGGAATGAGCAGTTCTTC. Protein sequence: CAWSAGRGNEQFF.